These 21 T cell receptor beta chains originate from one sample sequenced in a study of PD-L1 blockade in urothelial cancer. The assay was immunoSEQ multiplex PCR, and TCRdb's table has in-frame clones only and misses some. Here the sample spans 90,000 to 120,000 clones, about 90% being singletons. Specimen: PBMCs, collected around atezolizumab (anti-PD-L1) treatment. Source of these receptors: a woman of 80 years or more with urothelial cancer.

The chain employs TRBV5-6 and TRBJ1-2; D remains unclear. Looked up from germline, CDR1 is SGHDT and CDR2 is YYEEEE. This CDR3 has 12 residues. Trimming removed 4 bases from V and 3 bases from J, with 7 bases in between. In DNA, the CDR3 is TGTGCCAGCAGCCTAACAGACTATGGCTACACCTTC. It encodes CASSLTDYGYTF.

The V and J genes are TRBV4-2 and TRBJ1-1, with unresolved D. Germline V gene sequence: CDR1 LGHNA, CDR2 YNFKEQ. V was trimmed by 0 bases and J by 3 bases, leaving 8 bases between them. The CDR3 consists of 14 residues. For the CDR3, the DNA is TGTGCCAGCAGCCAAGATCTGCGGGACACTGAAGCTTTCTTT. Translation gives CASSQDLRDTEAFF.

V usage is TRBV7-6 and J usage is TRBJ2-7; 8 nucleotides match TRBD1. Trimming removed 4 bases from V and 2 bases from J; junction bases left unmatched: 4. The CDR3 consists of 14 residues. Germline loops: CDR1 SGHVS, CDR2 FNYEAQ. In nucleotides, the CDR3 is TGTGCCAGCAGCTCCGGGACAGGACCCTACGAGCAGTACTTC. Translated: CASSSGTGPYEQYF.

This chain links TRBV27 with TRBJ1-5, with D maybe TRBD1 (5 bases). Germline values: CDR1 MNHEY, CDR2 SMNVEV (reference sequence). CDR3 length equals 15 residues. With 7 bases removed from V and 0 bases from J, the gap between germline ends came to 13 bases. The DNA for the CDR3 is TGTGCCAGCAAAGTGGGACTGATTAGCAATCAGCCCCAGCATTTT. Its protein is CASKVGLISNQPQHF.

The chain carries TRBV28 and TRBJ2-3, with 7 nucleotides matching TRBD2. CDR3 length: 16 residues. The V segment lost 7 bases and the J segment 6 bases; nucleotides outside the gene matches: 16. CDR1 is MDHEN, CDR2 SYDVKM, per germline. The CDR3 here is CASTSPAGVGRDTQYF. The DNA for the CDR3 is TGTGCCAGCACCTCTCCTGCGGGAGTGGGTAGGGATACGCAGTATTTT.

The V gene is TRBV28, the J gene TRBJ2-7, with TRBD1 matching 8 bases. V dropped 11 bases and J dropped 4; count of bases not matched to a gene: 10. Germline V CDR1 and CDR2: MDHEN, SYDVKM. The CDR3 runs 13 residues. This CDR3 reads CAGRRTGLYEQYF. The CDR3 DNA is TGTGCCGGCCGTCGGACAGGGTTGTACGAGCAGTACTTC.

The chain employs TRBV21-1 and TRBJ2-1; whether TRBD1, the table's D call, matches the DNA was not checked. TRBV21-1 counts as a pseudogene. The CDR3 contains 15 residues. The CDR3 is CASIPGQWAYNEQFF. CDR3 nucleotide sequence: TGTGCCAGTATCCCTGGGCAATGGGCCTACAATGAGCAGTTCTTC.

This chain connects TRBV7-3 to TRBJ1-4, with a possible D match to TRBD1 (5 bases). Per the germline V gene, CDR1 is SGHTA and CDR2 is FQGTGA. Trimming removed 5 bases from V and 6 bases from J, with 13 bases in between. The CDR3 is 14 residues long. This CDR3 is CASSTQGGDEKLFF. The CDR3 DNA follows: TGTGCCAGCAGCACCCAGGGTGGGGATGAAAAACTGTTTTTT.

This chain links TRBV30 with TRBJ2-3, with D possibly TRBD2 on 6 matching bases. Trimming removed 0 bases at V and 6 bases at J, with 10 bases between. Germline CDR1 and CDR2: GTSNPN and SVGIG (reference sequence). CDR3 length: 13 amino acids. The CDR3 sequence: CAWSVRAGDTQYF. The CDR3 bases are TGTGCCTGGAGTGTGAGAGCGGGCGATACGCAGTATTTT.

The chain couples TRBV5-1 to TRBJ2-1; D is perhaps TRBD2 (5 bases). From germline, CDR1 is SGHRS and CDR2 YFSETQ. This CDR3 comprises 15 residues. V was pared by 0 bases and J by 4 bases, with 11 bases between. The CDR3 loop is CASSLGSGIYNEQFF. The CDR3, as DNA: TGCGCCAGCAGCTTGGGGAGCGGAATTTACAATGAGCAGTTCTTC.

This chain connects TRBV30 to TRBJ1-5; no clear D. The CDR3 totals 14 residues. With 3 bases removed from V and 2 bases from J, the gap between germline ends came to 11 bases. Germline values: CDR1 GTSNPN, CDR2 SVGIG (reference sequence). CDR3 DNA: TGTGCCTGGAGCCACTCAGGTGGCAATCAGCCCCAGCATTTT. It specifies CAWSHSGGNQPQHF.

The chain uses TRBV5-6 and TRBJ2-4; TRBD2 agrees at 8 bases. Trimming cost V 4 bases and J 0 bases; bases outside gene matches: 9. The CDR3 spans 17 residues. Germline loops: CDR1 SGHDT, CDR2 YYEEEE. The DNA for the CDR3 is TGTGCCAGCAGCACTGCGGGGGGCAATTTAGCCAAAAACATTCAGTACTTC. The encoded protein is CASSTAGGNLAKNIQYF.

The chain employs TRBV2 and TRBJ1-5; no reliable D call. The CDR3 covers 13 residues. Trimming removed 8 bases at V and 6 bases at J, with 14 bases between. Germline CDR1 SNHLY, CDR2 FYNNEI. CDR3 sequence (DNA): TGTGCCAGCTGCGAGGCTCGGAGTCAGCCCCAGCATTTT. This translates into CASCEARSQPQHF.

For the CDR3, the DNA is TGTGCCAGCAGTGAGTTACGGGGGTACTCCTACGAGCAGTACTTC. Translation gives CASSELRGYSYEQYF. This chain connects TRBV25-1 to TRBJ2-7, with D perhaps TRBD2 (6 bases). Germline CDR1 reads MGHDK; CDR2 reads SYGVNS. The V end was cut by 3 bases, the J end by 0 bases, with 12 bases between. The CDR3 length is 15 residues.

This chain joins TRBV11-2 and TRBJ2-5; 10 positions agree with TRBD1. The CDR3 spans 14 residues. With V trimmed by 5 bases and J by 3 bases, 3 bases remained unmatched. Germline-derived CDR1 and CDR2 are SGHAT and FQNNGV. CDR3 nucleotide sequence: TGTGCCAGCAGCGGGACAGGGGAAAAAGAGACCCAGTACTTC. This gives the protein CASSGTGEKETQYF.

This sequence joins TRBV5-1 and TRBJ2-3; TRBD2 is a possible D gene (5 bases). CDR3 length: 14 amino acids. Per the germline V gene, CDR1 is SGHRS and CDR2 is YFSETQ. Trimming took off 3 bases at V and 6 bases at J, with 14 bases between the two ends. The CDR3 DNA sequence: TGCGCCAGCAGCTCCGGGTCGCGGAGGGATACGCAGTATTTT. Its translation: CASSSGSRRDTQYF.

This sequence joins TRBV7-3 and TRBJ2-6, with 8 bases identical to TRBD1. Germline V gene data show CDR1 as SGHTA and CDR2 as FQGTGA. V shed 4 bases, J shed 1 base, and the junction held 15 bases outside the gene matches. The CDR3 runs to 20 residues. CDR3 in amino acids: CASSSTPLRTGRSGANVLTF. The CDR3 DNA reads as TGTGCCAGCAGCTCCACTCCTCTCAGGACAGGGAGGTCTGGGGCCAACGTCCTGACTTTC.

This rearrangement joins TRBV2 to TRBJ2-7; 11 bases are a match to TRBD2. This CDR3 comprises 13 residues. Germline CDR1 reads SNHLY; CDR2 reads FYNNEI. Unmatched junction bases numbered 4, after V lost 8 bases and J lost 4 bases. The CDR3 loop is CASDPSGRYEQYF. CDR3 bases: TGTGCCAGCGACCCTAGCGGGAGGTACGAGCAGTACTTC.

The chain couples TRBV10-3 to TRBJ2-3, with 9 bases fitting TRBD1. Germline V gene lookup returns CDR1 ENHRY and CDR2 SYGVKD. CDR3 size: 15 residues. With V trimmed by 8 bases and J by 2 bases, 8 bases remained unmatched. The CDR3 DNA reads TGTGCCATCTCATCACGGACAGGGGACACAGATACGCAGTATTTT. It codes for CAISSRTGDTDTQYF.

The CDR3 reads CASSLSGVDQPQHF. The CDR3 nucleotides are TGTGCCAGCAGCTTAAGCGGTGTCGATCAGCCCCAGCATTTT. The gene calls are TRBV11-2 and TRBJ1-5; D is ambiguous. Trimming cost V 2 bases and J 5 bases, with 10 bases left between them. Germline V CDR1 and CDR2: SGHAT, FQNNGV. The CDR3 totals 14 residues.

This chain's CDR3 is CASSFSQETQYF. CDR3 in DNA: TGTGCCAGCAGCTTTTCTCAAGAGACCCAGTACTTC. V is TRBV7-9 and J is TRBJ2-5; D is ambiguous. The CDR3 contains 12 residues. V was clipped by 3 bases and J by 2 bases, with 4 bases between them. The germline gives CDR1 SEHNR, CDR2 FQNEAQ (reference sequence).